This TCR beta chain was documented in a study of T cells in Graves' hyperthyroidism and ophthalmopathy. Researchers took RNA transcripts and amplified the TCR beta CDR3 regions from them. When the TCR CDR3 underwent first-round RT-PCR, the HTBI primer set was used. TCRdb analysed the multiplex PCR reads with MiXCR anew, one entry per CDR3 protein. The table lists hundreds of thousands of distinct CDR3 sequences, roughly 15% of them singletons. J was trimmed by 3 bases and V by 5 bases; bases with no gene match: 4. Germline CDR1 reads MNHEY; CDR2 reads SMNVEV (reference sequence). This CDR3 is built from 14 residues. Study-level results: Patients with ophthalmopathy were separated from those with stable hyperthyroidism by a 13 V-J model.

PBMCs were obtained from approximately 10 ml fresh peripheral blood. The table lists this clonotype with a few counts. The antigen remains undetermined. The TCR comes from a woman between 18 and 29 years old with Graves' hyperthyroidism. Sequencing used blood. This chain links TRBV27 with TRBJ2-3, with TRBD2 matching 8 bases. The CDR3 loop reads CASSKRESTDTQYF. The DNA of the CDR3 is TGTGCCAGCAGTAAGCGGGAGTCGACAGATACGCAGTATTTT.